These 8 T cell receptor beta chains were sequenced from one sample in a study of early T cells in non-severe SARS-CoV-2 infection. Using its own MiXCR run on the 5' RACE reads, TCRdb lists one record per CDR3 protein. The top ten clones hold 6% of a sample with approximately 84,000 distinct CDR3 sequences, approximately 13% of them seen once. Sequencing was performed on whole blood. Every receptor here comes from an adult who was a healthcare worker with PCR-confirmed SARS-CoV-2 infection or an uninfected control (not recorded which).

This sequence joins TRBV10-3 and TRBJ2-3; 8 bases line up with TRBD2. This CDR3 contains 15 residues. Per germline, CDR1 ENHRY and CDR2 SYGVKD. Trimming cost V 6 bases and J 0 bases; bases outside gene matches: 5. CDR3 in DNA: TGTGCCATCAGCTTTTCGGGGGGGAGCACAGATACGCAGTATTTT. Protein: CAISFSGGSTDTQYF.

This clonotype was seen ten or more times. The gene calls are TRBV20-1 and TRBJ2-3; D is perhaps TRBD1 or TRBD2 (5 bases each). Trimming removed 5 bases from V and 7 bases from J, with 28 bases in between. Germline V CDR1 and CDR2: DFQATT, SNEGSKA (reference sequence). The CDR3 is 17 residues long. The DNA of the CDR3 is TGCAGTGCTGGCCTTGACGGGGAGAGAAGAGGGGTTTATACGCAGTATTTT. The encoded protein is CSAGLDGERRGVYTQYF.

This clonotype appeared many times. This chain joins TRBV28 and TRBJ1-5; a possible D gene is TRBD1 (5 bases). The V and J ends lost 6 bases and 0 bases respectively, with 6 bases between them. CDR3 length equals 13 residues. Germline V gene sequence: CDR1 MDHEN, CDR2 SYDVKM. The CDR3 nucleotides are TGTGCCAGCAGGGGGGGTAGCAATCAGCCCCAGCATTTT. Translating gives CASRGGSNQPQHF.

This clonotype was observed many times. This rearrangement joins TRBV19 to TRBJ2-1; the D is unclear. From germline, CDR1 is LNHDA and CDR2 SQIVND (reference sequence). The V end was cut by 2 bases, the J end by 6 bases, with 23 bases between. The CDR3 length is 18 residues. CDR3: CASSIRLWEVGFGNEQFF. The CDR3, as DNA: TGTGCCAGTAGTATAAGATTGTGGGAAGTAGGGTTCGGCAATGAGCAGTTCTTC.

This clonotype was detected ten times or more. V usage is TRBV29-1 and J usage is TRBJ1-1, with D perhaps TRBD1 (5 bases). The germline gives CDR1 SQVTM, CDR2 ANQGSEA. The CDR3 has 12 residues. V lost 0 bases, J lost 6 bases, and 8 bases lay in between. For the CDR3, the DNA is TGCAGCGTTGAAGAAGACAGCCCTGAAGCTTTCTTT. Its translation: CSVEEDSPEAFF.

This clonotype was counted only a few times. This chain joins TRBV2 and TRBJ1-1; perhaps TRBD1 as D (5 bases). Germline V gene data show CDR1 as SNHLY and CDR2 as FYNNEI. V lost 3 bases, J lost 1 base, and 9 bases lay in between. The CDR3 is made up of 14 amino acids. CDR3 DNA sequence: TGTGCCAGCAGTGAGGGGGGGAGGAACACTGAAGCTTTCTTT. Its translation: CASSEGGRNTEAFF.

The V call is TRBV12-3 or TRBV12-4, the J call TRBJ2-2; TRBD1 matches 10 bases. The CDR3 spans 14 residues. The V segment lost 5 bases and the J segment 9 bases; nucleotides outside the gene matches: 6. CDR3 coding DNA: TGTGCCAGCAGTCGGGACAGGGGCCCCCGGGAGCTGTTTTTT. This codes for CASSRDRGPRELFF.

The J gene is TRBJ2-5, the V gene TRBV29-1; 10 bases line up with TRBD2. This CDR3 is built from 16 residues. Per germline, CDR1 SQVTM and CDR2 ANQGSEA. V lost 7 bases and J lost 1; bases outside the gene matches: 12. CDR3 DNA: TGCAGCGGAGCGGGGGGGCCTCAAAAGAGCCAAGAGACCCAGTACTTC. Translated, it gives CSGAGGPQKSQETQYF. The full variable domain, completed using reference TRBV29-1 and TRBJ2-5, is SAVISQKPSRDICQRGTSLTIQCQVDSQVTMMFWYRQQPGQSLTLIATANQGSEATYESGFVIDKFPISRPNLTFSTLTVSNMSPEDSSIYLCSGAGGPQKSQETQYFGPGTRLLVL.